The 22 T cell receptor beta chains presented below share a single source sample, sequenced in a study of spatial heterogeneity in lung cancer. Time point indicated: sample taken at primary tumor resection. Whole RNA, which was extracted from tumor, nontumor lung tissue or frozen PBMC, was sequenced without any cell sorting. Using its own MiXCR run on the 5' RACE reads, TCRdb lists one record per CDR3 protein. The sample has approximately 52,000 distinct CDR3 sequences, less than 8.5% seen once; the top ten hold 2.9%. Sequencing used PBMCs, obtained at surgery. Receptor source: a female donor with early-stage non-small cell lung cancer.

This clonotype showed up many times. The chain combines TRBV5-6 with TRBJ1-6, with a possible D match to TRBD1 (5 bases). CDR1 is SGHDT and CDR2 is YYEEEE in the germline V gene. The CDR3 is 14 amino acids. V was trimmed by 0 bases and J by 8 bases, leaving 9 bases between them. The CDR3 spells CASSLGDSYSPLHF. CDR3 DNA: TGTGCCAGCAGCTTGGGTGACAGTTATTCACCCCTCCACTTT.

This clonotype has ten or more counts. The genes are TRBV28 and TRBJ2-5, with D tentatively TRBD2 (6 bases). CDR1 is MDHEN, CDR2 SYDVKM, per germline. The length of the CDR3 is 14 residues. The CDR3 nucleotides read TGTGCAACGCGCGGCGCGGGGAGAAAAGAGACCCAGTACTTC. It yields the protein CATRGAGRKETQYF.

V gene TRBV11-2 combines with J gene TRBJ2-6, with D uncertain. Germline CDR1 SGHAT, CDR2 FQNNGV. Trimming cost V 5 bases and J 0 bases, with 20 bases left between them. There are 19 residues in the CDR3. CDR3 sequence (DNA): TGTGCCAGCAGCCCCGGTGGTGGCAGGATATCCTCTGGGGCCAACGTCCTGACTTTC. Translated: CASSPGGGRISSGANVLTF.

This clonotype was detected ten times or more. The J gene is TRBJ1-5, the V gene TRBV19; a weak D match, TRBD1 (5 bases). V was cut by 3 bases and J by 0 bases, with 15 bases left in between. The CDR3 contains 17 residues. Germline V gives CDR1 LNHDA, CDR2 SQIVND (reference sequence). The CDR3 is CASSIRRGRVSNQPQHF. The CDR3 DNA reads as TGTGCCAGTAGTATTCGGAGGGGCAGGGTTAGCAATCAGCCCCAGCATTTT.

To note about this clonotype: A read error is possible here, since a much larger clone lies one base away. The chain combines TRBV5-6 with TRBJ2-7; 10 bases map to TRBD1. Germline CDR1 and CDR2: SGHDT and YYEEEE. The CDR3 has 16 residues. In DNA, the CDR3 is TGTGCCAGCAGCGGACTGGGACAGGGGATTGCCTACAAGCAGTACTTC. Amino acids: CASSGLGQGIAYKQYF.

The chain recombines TRBV5-1 with TRBJ2-1; weak D call: TRBD2 (5 bases). The CDR3 sequence is 19 residues long. V lost 4 bases and J lost 4, with 27 bases in between. The V gene's germline CDR1 is SGHRS and CDR2 YFSETQ. The CDR3 sequence: CASSPLIRIGLALYNEQFF. The CDR3 nucleotides read TGCGCCAGCAGCCCCTTAATCCGCATCGGTCTAGCATTATACAATGAGCAGTTCTTC.

This clonotype came up many times. The chain has TRBV2 and TRBJ1-5, with TRBD1 identical over 8 bases. Germline-derived CDR1 and CDR2 are SNHLY and FYNNEI. The CDR3 consists of 15 residues. V shed 8 bases and J 0 bases; nucleotides not matched to a gene: 6. For the CDR3, the DNA is TGTGCCAGCGCGGGACAGGACCATAGCAATCAGCCCCAGCATTTT. Translation: CASAGQDHSNQPQHF.

This clonotype was detected ten times or more. The genes are TRBV7-9 and TRBJ1-2; possible D gene TRBD1, 5 bases. The CDR3 has 15 residues. Trimming removed 10 bases from V and 8 bases from J, with 26 bases in between. Germline lookup yields CDR1 SEHNR and CDR2 FQNEAQ (reference sequence). CDR3 sequence reads: CATALGTVANGGYTF. CDR3 in DNA: TGTGCCACCGCGCTGGGGACCGTCGCCAACGGGGGCTACACCTTC.

There are many counts of this clonotype. The chain employs TRBV29-1 and TRBJ1-2; no firm D call. V lost 3 bases, J lost 7 bases, and 9 bases lay in between. This CDR3 region has 11 residues. CDR1 is SQVTM, CDR2 ANQGSEA, per germline. The CDR3 DNA reads as TGCAGCGTTGACAGGATCGGTGGCTACACCTTC. Its protein is CSVDRIGGYTF. Full variable domain (remainder filled in from reference TRBV29-1 and TRBJ1-2): SAVISQKPSRDICQRGTSLTIQCQVDSQVTMMFWYRQQPGQSLTLIATANQGSEATYESGFVIDKFPISRPNLTFSTLTVSNMSPEDSSIYLCSVDRIGGYTFGSGTRLTVV.

This clonotype was seen repeatedly, ten times or more. The gene calls are TRBV5-1 and TRBJ2-5, with D possibly called TRBD1 or TRBD2 (5 bases each). The V gene's germline CDR1 is SGHRS and CDR2 YFSETQ. The CDR3 runs to 16 residues. Trimming took off 4 bases at V and 5 bases at J, with 21 bases between the two ends. CDR3 region: CASSTRQASREETQYF. The CDR3 DNA sequence: TGCGCCAGCAGCACCCGACAAGCCTCCAGGGAGGAGACCCAGTACTTC.

This clonotype was seen repeatedly, ten times or more. V gene TRBV20-1 combines with J gene TRBJ2-6; D uncertain. Germline values: CDR1 DFQATT, CDR2 SNEGSKA (reference sequence). V shed 2 bases and J shed 2 bases, with 1 base lying between them. The CDR3 is made up of 12 amino acids. CDR3 nucleotide sequence: TGCAGTGCTAGACCTGGGGCCAACGTCCTGACTTTC. It specifies CSARPGANVLTF.

This clonotype was observed a handful of times. This chain links TRBV20-1 with TRBJ1-1; TRBD1 matches 8 bases. Looked up from germline, CDR1 is DFQATT and CDR2 is SNEGSKA (reference sequence). The CDR3 runs to 13 residues. V was pared by 5 bases and J by 1 base, with 3 bases of the junction left unmatched. CDR3 protein: CSAARGQNTEAFF. CDR3 sequence (DNA): TGCAGTGCTGCCAGGGGGCAGAACACTGAAGCTTTCTTT.

The sample holds many counts of this clonotype. The J gene is TRBJ1-5, the V gene TRBV20-1, with D possibly matching TRBD1 (5 bases). Between the trimmed V and J ends, which lost 6 bases and 4 bases, there was a span of 13 bases. This CDR3 is 13 amino acids long. The germline gives CDR1 DFQATT, CDR2 SNEGSKA (reference sequence). CDR3: CSARGGWNQPQHF. The CDR3 DNA is TGCAGTGCCCGCGGGGGATGGAATCAGCCCCAGCATTTT.

This clonotype was observed at least ten times. V usage is TRBV20-1 and J usage is TRBJ2-3, with 8 nucleotides matching TRBD2. This CDR3 spans 15 amino acids. Germline V gene lookup returns CDR1 DFQATT and CDR2 SNEGSKA (reference sequence). After removal of 5 bases from V and 2 bases from J, the junction contained 9 bases not matched to a gene. The CDR3 region is CSAGGVAGTTDTQYF. Written as DNA, the CDR3 is TGCAGTGCTGGGGGGGTAGCGGGGACCACAGATACGCAGTATTTT.

Many counts were recorded for this clonotype. The chain links TRBV20-1 to TRBJ1-5; D unclear. CDR1 and CDR2 from the germline V gene are DFQATT and SNEGSKA (reference sequence). The CDR3 loop spans 14 amino acids. Between the trimmed V and J ends, which lost 3 bases and 11 bases, there was a span of 20 bases. The CDR3 protein is CSASQTGYLGSQHF. The CDR3 nucleotides read TGCAGTGCTAGTCAAACGGGATATCTAGGATCCCAGCATTTT.

This rearrangement joins TRBV12-3 or TRBV12-4 to TRBJ2-5; no definite D call. The CDR3 spans 14 residues. The V gene lost 5 bases and the J gene lost 5 bases, with 15 bases spanning the gap. The chain's CDR3 is CASSPSFVLETQYF. For the CDR3, the DNA is TGTGCCAGCAGTCCCTCATTCGTTCTGGAGACCCAGTACTTC.

The table lists this clonotype with many counts. The chain joins TRBV12-3 or TRBV12-4 to TRBJ2-3; 7 nucleotides match TRBD1. J lost 0 bases, V lost 6 bases, and 12 bases had no gene match. The CDR3 covers 17 residues. The CDR3, as DNA: TGTGCCAGCAGCCCCCCAGAGGGGGCGCGTAGCACAGATACGCAGTATTTT. Amino acids: CASSPPEGARSTDTQYF.

In this sample, this clonotype turned up many times. The rearrangement links TRBV29-1 to TRBJ2-2; D call uncertain. The V end lost 3 bases, the J end lost 6 bases, and 8 bases lay between the germline ends. This CDR3 has 12 amino acids. CDR1 is SQVTM, CDR2 ANQGSEA, per germline. The CDR3 protein is CSVEFSPGELFF. DNA of the CDR3: TGCAGCGTTGAGTTCTCTCCCGGGGAGCTGTTTTTT.

The table lists this clonotype with many counts. This rearrangement joins TRBV20-1 to TRBJ2-7; D is possibly TRBD1 (6 bases). V was pared by 1 base and J by 9 bases, with 22 bases between. Germline CDR1 and CDR2: DFQATT and SNEGSKA (reference sequence). CDR3 length: 15 residues. Written as DNA, the CDR3 is TGCAGTGCTAGAGGATCCGGGACATCTGTCGTGGGGCAGTACTTC. Translating it yields CSARGSGTSVVGQYF.

This clonotype was seen ten or more times. The J gene is TRBJ2-7, the V gene TRBV30; D unresolved. V was pared by 0 bases and J by 5 bases, with 11 bases between. Germline V gene data show CDR1 as GTSNPN and CDR2 as SVGIG (reference sequence). CDR3 length equals 13 residues. The CDR3 bases are TGTGCCTGGAGTGTAAGGATTAGGGACGAGCAGTACTTC. Translation gives CAWSVRIRDEQYF.

The chain carries TRBV3-1 and TRBJ2-3, with D uncertain. V dropped 4 bases and J dropped 4 bases, with 6 bases sitting between them. Germline-derived CDR1 and CDR2 are LGHDT and YNNKEL (reference sequence). CDR3 size: 12 residues. DNA for the CDR3: TGTGCCAGCAGCCTGAACCCAGATACGCAGTATTTT. This encodes CASSLNPDTQYF.

This clonotype was seen many times. The rearrangement links TRBV7-3 to TRBJ1-1; D is uncertain. The CDR3 length is 17 residues. The ends were cut back, 2 bases at V and 0 bases at J, with 16 bases in the middle. Germline assignment: CDR1 SGHTA and CDR2 FQGTGA. CDR3 bases: TGTGCCAGCAGCTTATATGTTGGAGGCACTTTGAACACTGAAGCTTTCTTT. It codes for CASSLYVGGTLNTEAFF.